Listed below are T cell receptor beta chains from one sample, sequenced in a study of blood T cell repertoires in COVID-19. Libraries were prepared by immunoSEQ multiplex PCR; TCRdb keeps only in-frame clonotypes and omits some of them. Of more than 300,000 clones detected, 85% to 90% appear once; the ten largest clones hold 8% to 13%. Material for sequencing was PBMCs or T cells enriched from blood (not recorded which). The receptors stem from a woman aged 18-29 years who had recovered from COVID-19. Each CDR3 is given with its conserved first and last residue. D genes are given only for firm matches. The size entry is marked missing in some rows and otherwise reads once, few, many or a size class.

abundance: .; j_gene: TRBJ2-3; d_gene: TRBD1; v_gene: TRBV6-5; CDR3nt: TGTGCCAGCAGTCGACAGGGAAGTGGACCAGATACGCAGTATTTT; CDR3aa: CASSRQGSGPDTQYF
abundance: .; j_gene: TRBJ2-7; d_gene: TRBD2; v_gene: TRBV3-1/TRBV3-2; CDR3nt: TGTGCCAGCAGTCGAATAGCGGGAGTGTTACTGGAGCAGTACTTC; CDR3aa: CASSRIAGVLLEQYF
abundance: .; j_gene: TRBJ1-2; d_gene: .; v_gene: TRBV5-3; CDR3nt: TGTGCCAGAAGCTTGGGACTAAACTATGGCTACACCTTC; CDR3aa: CARSLGLNYGYTF
abundance: .; j_gene: TRBJ1-2; d_gene: TRBD1; v_gene: TRBV10-3; CDR3nt: TGTGCCATCAGCCCAACCCAACGTAGACAACGGACAGGGATACATGGCTACACCTTC; CDR3aa: CAISPTQRRQRTGIHGYTF
abundance: .; j_gene: TRBJ2-1; d_gene: TRBD1; v_gene: TRBV9; CDR3nt: TGTGCCAGCAGCGTAGGGGACAGGCGCAATGAGCAGTTCTTC; CDR3aa: CASSVGDRRNEQFF
abundance: .; j_gene: TRBJ2-1; d_gene: .; v_gene: TRBV2; CDR3nt: TGTGCCAGCAGTAGTGACAGCCGCGGATACAATGAGCAGTTCTTC; CDR3aa: CASSSDSRGYNEQFF
abundance: once; j_gene: TRBJ2-1; d_gene: TRBD2; v_gene: TRBV2; CDR3nt: TGTGCCAGCATGCAGGGGGAGGAACTAGCGGGGGTCAATGAGCAGTTCTTC; CDR3aa: CASMQGEELAGVNEQFF
abundance: .; j_gene: TRBJ1-5; d_gene: .; v_gene: TRBV7-9; CDR3nt: TGTGCCAGCAGCCGGACAGAGGACTATCAGCCCCAGCATTTT; CDR3aa: CASSRTEDYQPQHF
abundance: .; j_gene: TRBJ2-7; d_gene: TRBD2; v_gene: TRBV28; CDR3nt: TGTGCCACCCTAGCGGGAGGCTACTACGAGCAGTACTTC; CDR3aa: CATLAGGYYEQYF
abundance: .; j_gene: TRBJ2-2; d_gene: .; v_gene: TRBV6-5; CDR3nt: TGTGCCAGCAGTTACTCGACCTGGACTTACACCGGGGAGCTGTTTTTT; CDR3aa: CASSYSTWTYTGELFF
abundance: .; j_gene: TRBJ2-1; d_gene: TRBD2; v_gene: TRBV19; CDR3nt: TGTGCCAGTAGTATAACGATACTAGCGGGCAATGAGCAGTTCTTC; CDR3aa: CASSITILAGNEQFF
abundance: .; j_gene: TRBJ2-1; d_gene: TRBD2; v_gene: TRBV5-1; CDR3nt: TGCGCCAGCAGCGTTGGCGGGGGGTCATCCGAGCAGTTCTTC; CDR3aa: CASSVGGGSSEQFF
abundance: .; j_gene: TRBJ2-1; d_gene: .; v_gene: TRBV9; CDR3nt: TGTGCCAGCACCCCCGGACACACATCCTACAATGAGCAGTTCTTC; CDR3aa: CASTPGHTSYNEQFF
abundance: .; j_gene: TRBJ2-5; d_gene: TRBD2; v_gene: TRBV5-5; CDR3nt: TGTGCCAGCAGCTTGGTGACTAGCGGGGGCCGGGAGACCCAGTACTTC; CDR3aa: CASSLVTSGGRETQYF
abundance: .; j_gene: TRBJ2-5; d_gene: .; v_gene: TRBV20-1; CDR3nt: TGCAGTGCTAGTGCGCCTAGAGAGGGGGTTGGGACCCAGTACTTC; CDR3aa: CSASAPREGVGTQYF
abundance: once; j_gene: TRBJ2-3; d_gene: TRBD2; v_gene: TRBV5-4; CDR3nt: TGTGCCAGCAGCTTTTGGGGGACTAGGTCTAGCACAGATACGCAGTATTTT; CDR3aa: CASSFWGTRSSTDTQYF
abundance: .; j_gene: TRBJ1-1; d_gene: .; v_gene: TRBV30; CDR3nt: TGTGCCTGGATACGGCAGGGGAACACTGAAGCTTTCTTT; CDR3aa: CAWIRQGNTEAFF
abundance: .; j_gene: TRBJ1-5; d_gene: .; v_gene: TRBV4-1; CDR3nt: TGCGCCAGCAGCCGCATAGGGGGCAATCAGCCCCAGCATTTT; CDR3aa: CASSRIGGNQPQHF
abundance: .; j_gene: TRBJ1-1; d_gene: .; v_gene: TRBV21-1; CDR3nt: TGTGCCACCGGCCGGGACACCCTAAAGAACACTGAAGCTTTCTTT; CDR3aa: CATGRDTLKNTEAFF
abundance: .; j_gene: TRBJ1-1; d_gene: TRBD1; v_gene: TRBV9; CDR3nt: TGTGCCAGCAGCCTAGGGACAGGGGGCGTCAACACTGAAGCTTTCTTT; CDR3aa: CASSLGTGGVNTEAFF
abundance: .; j_gene: TRBJ1-5; d_gene: TRBD1; v_gene: TRBV28; CDR3nt: TGTGCCAGCAGTCATAATAACAGGGGGAATCAGCCCCAGCATTTT; CDR3aa: CASSHNNRGNQPQHF
abundance: once; j_gene: TRBJ1-1; d_gene: .; v_gene: TRBV27; CDR3nt: TGTGCCAGCACCCGCAGCGTACTGCGGGATAACATGAACACTGAAGCTTTCTTT; CDR3aa: CASTRSVLRDNMNTEAFF
abundance: .; j_gene: TRBJ1-1; d_gene: .; v_gene: TRBV30; CDR3nt: TGTGCCTGGAGTAAGACACACAGTGGCACTGAAGCTTTCTTT; CDR3aa: CAWSKTHSGTEAFF
abundance: .; j_gene: TRBJ1-5; d_gene: .; v_gene: TRBV7-9; CDR3nt: TGTGCCAGCAGCTTCGGGGAATCGGACAATCAGCCCCAGCATTTT; CDR3aa: CASSFGESDNQPQHF
abundance: once; j_gene: TRBJ1-2; d_gene: .; v_gene: TRBV24-1; CDR3nt: TGTGCCACCAGTGATGTCCAGACGGGGTATGGCTACACCTTC; CDR3aa: CATSDVQTGYGYTF
abundance: .; j_gene: TRBJ2-3; d_gene: .; v_gene: TRBV20-1; CDR3nt: TGCAGTGCTAGGGGCCGAGATACGCAGTATTTT; CDR3aa: CSARGRDTQYF
abundance: few; j_gene: TRBJ1-2; d_gene: .; v_gene: TRBV6-1; CDR3nt: TGTGCCAGCAGTGAAGCGACAATAGCTAACTATGGCTACACCTTC; CDR3aa: CASSEATIANYGYTF
abundance: once; j_gene: TRBJ1-5; d_gene: .; v_gene: TRBV5-8; CDR3nt: TGTGCCAGCAGCTTTCTAGGAAGCAATCAGCCCCAGCATTTT; CDR3aa: CASSFLGSNQPQHF
abundance: .; j_gene: TRBJ2-7; d_gene: .; v_gene: TRBV9; CDR3nt: TGTGCCAGCAGCCCCCGGACAGGGAGGGGCGAGCAGTACTTC; CDR3aa: CASSPRTGRGEQYF
abundance: .; j_gene: TRBJ1-2; d_gene: .; v_gene: TRBV5-8; CDR3nt: TGTGCCAGCAGCTTGTGGGTGACTATGGCTAACACCTTC; CDR3aa: CASSLWVTMANTF
abundance: .; j_gene: TRBJ1-5; d_gene: .; v_gene: TRBV18; CDR3nt: TGTGCCAGCTCACCGACGGAGAATCAGCCCCAGCATTTT; CDR3aa: CASSPTENQPQHF
abundance: .; j_gene: TRBJ2-5; d_gene: .; v_gene: TRBV2; CDR3nt: TGTGCCAGCAGTGACGTACAATCCTTCCAAGAGACCCAGTACTTC; CDR3aa: CASSDVQSFQETQYF
abundance: .; j_gene: TRBJ2-1; d_gene: .; v_gene: TRBV12-2; CDR3nt: TGTGCAAGTCGCCTCAAGAGAGGGCTAGACAATGAGCAGTTCTTC; CDR3aa: CASRLKRGLDNEQFF
abundance: .; j_gene: TRBJ2-7; d_gene: .; v_gene: TRBV29-1; CDR3nt: TGCAGCGTTGAGAAGGGGGACTACGAGCAGTACTTC; CDR3aa: CSVEKGDYEQYF
abundance: .; j_gene: TRBJ2-1; d_gene: .; v_gene: TRBV9; CDR3nt: TGTGCCAGCAGCGTAGACGGGGGTTCCTACAATGAGCAGTTCTTC; CDR3aa: CASSVDGGSYNEQFF
abundance: .; j_gene: TRBJ1-1; d_gene: .; v_gene: TRBV5-1; CDR3nt: TGCGCCAGCAGCCTGGACAGTACTGAAGCTTTCTTT; CDR3aa: CASSLDSTEAFF
abundance: .; j_gene: TRBJ2-5; d_gene: .; v_gene: TRBV4-1; CDR3nt: TGCGCCAGCAGCCGTGGACAGCAAGAGACCCAGTACTTC; CDR3aa: CASSRGQQETQYF
abundance: .; j_gene: TRBJ2-3; d_gene: .; v_gene: TRBV5-5; CDR3nt: TGTGCCAGCAGCCCCACCCCCGGGATTAGCACAGATACGCAGTATTTT; CDR3aa: CASSPTPGISTDTQYF
abundance: .; j_gene: TRBJ2-4; d_gene: .; v_gene: TRBV24-1; CDR3nt: TGTGCCACCAGCCCCCCATTGTCCTGGCTAGCCAAAAACATTCAGTACTTC; CDR3aa: CATSPPLSWLAKNIQYF
abundance: .; j_gene: TRBJ1-2; d_gene: .; v_gene: TRBV2; CDR3nt: TGTGCCAGCGGTACAGGGTCTAACTATGGCTACACCTTC; CDR3aa: CASGTGSNYGYTF
abundance: .; j_gene: TRBJ1-2; d_gene: .; v_gene: TRBV7-8; CDR3nt: TGTGCCAGCAGCTTAGAAGGGACTTATGGCTACACCTTC; CDR3aa: CASSLEGTYGYTF
abundance: .; j_gene: TRBJ2-1; d_gene: TRBD2; v_gene: TRBV12-5; CDR3nt: TGTGCTAGTGGCTCATTCGTCTTGGCGGGGGGCAACAATGAGCAGTTCTTC; CDR3aa: CASGSFVLAGGNNEQFF
abundance: .; j_gene: TRBJ1-2; d_gene: TRBD1; v_gene: TRBV11-2; CDR3nt: TGTGCCAGCAGCTCGGGACAGCCAGTTGAGGAGGGCTACACCTTC; CDR3aa: CASSSGQPVEEGYTF
abundance: .; j_gene: TRBJ1-1; d_gene: TRBD1; v_gene: TRBV27; CDR3nt: TGTGCCAGCAGTCTATGGGCTCCGGGACAGGGTGAAGCTTTCTTT; CDR3aa: CASSLWAPGQGEAFF
abundance: .; j_gene: TRBJ2-1; d_gene: .; v_gene: TRBV30; CDR3nt: TGTGCCTGGAGTGTAGATAGTAGACAGCTCAACAATGAGCAGTTCTTC; CDR3aa: CAWSVDSRQLNNEQFF
abundance: .; j_gene: TRBJ2-1; d_gene: .; v_gene: TRBV29-1; CDR3nt: TGCAGCGTTGAAGAGGAGAGGCCGGGGAACTACAATGAGCAGTTCTTC; CDR3aa: CSVEEERPGNYNEQFF
abundance: medium-sized; j_gene: TRBJ1-1; d_gene: .; v_gene: TRBV3-1/TRBV3-2; CDR3nt: TGTGCCAGCAGCCAAGATATGGGGAGCGGTGGAGCTTTCTTT; CDR3aa: CASSQDMGSGGAFF
abundance: .; j_gene: TRBJ1-6; d_gene: .; v_gene: TRBV19; CDR3nt: TGTGCCAGTAGTATGAGAAAATCCAAGAGCGGGTCACCCCTCCACTTT; CDR3aa: CASSMRKSKSGSPLHF
abundance: .; j_gene: TRBJ1-6; d_gene: .; v_gene: TRBV28; CDR3nt: TGTGCCAGCAGAGACGGAGGGATTGGGAATAATTCACCCCTCCACTTT; CDR3aa: CASRDGGIGNNSPLHF
abundance: .; j_gene: TRBJ1-1; d_gene: .; v_gene: TRBV10-2; CDR3nt: TGCGCCAGCAGTGAGTCATGGCCGAACACTGAAGCTTTCTTT; CDR3aa: CASSESWPNTEAFF